The present entry profiles one T cell receptor beta chain with its context. In this sample, this clonotype turned up many times. Its target antigen remains unknown. Per-base quality was not reported, and no clone a single base away is much larger than it. The sample is drawn from a study of regulatory T cells in long-lasting Graves disease (dated by TCRdb to the early 2020s). About the full investigation: Newly diagnosed Graves' disease patients had taken antithyroid drugs for less than 3 months. Peripheral blood TCR sequencing and RNA sequencing compared persistent Graves' disease patients with newly diagnosed Graves' disease patients. The study took place in China and was registered as a clinical trial. A total of around 35 samples were covered by TCR sequencing, comprising some 13 persistent and some 20 newly diagnosed Graves' disease patients.

Summary of the overall study and its limitations: As a limitation, the authors acknowledged that the small sample size may reduce accuracy. Preferential use of TRBV28, TRBJ1-2 and TRBJ2-5 was observed in persistent disease, whereas TRBV20-1 and TRBJ2-1 were favored in newly diagnosed disease. Persistent patients shared more public clonotypes among themselves (around 3,000) than newly diagnosed patients did (about 970). Persistent Graves' disease patients showed lower TCR Shannon entropy and fewer highly expanded clones than newly diagnosed patients, suggesting clonal expansion. The study examined only peripheral blood because the primary lesion, thyroid tissue, could not be accessed. Only the TCR beta chain was sequenced and analyzed.

The time point tag for this specimen amounts to: newly diagnosed GD, antithyroid drugs for less than 3 months. For both TCR sequencing and RNA sequencing, RNA was extracted from PBMCs in TRIzol. Graves' disease was diagnosed according to American Thyroid Association guidelines. The patients came from an endocrinology department in Xi'an, China. From each patient, about 8.9 milliliters of peripheral blood was collected into an EDTA anticoagulant tube. Ficoll Paque Plus density gradient separation was used to isolate PBMCs, and no further T cell sorting was done. RNA quality was checked with an Agilent 2100 Bioanalyzer and agarose gel, and concentration with a NanoDrop 2000. V is cut by 0 bases and J by 9 bases, and the space between the germline ends is 12 bases. CDR3 length: 14 amino acids, cysteine to phenylalanine. Only the CDR3 part of the read is kept: 42 bases, read in frame from the first base. Taken from the germline V gene, the CDR1 and CDR2 loops are SGHNT and YENEEA.

Receptors were amplified or captured by multiplex PCR. Sequencer: Illumina HiSeq 4000. TCR beta libraries were built with iRepertoire HTBI primers and Arm-PCR amplification of CDR3 regions. Gel purification was performed on PCR products prior to sequencing. The paper's data handling went like this. Gene usage analysis of CDR3 amino acid clonotypes used the 55 to 65 TRBV and fewer than 15 TRBJ segments found across samples. Filtered high-quality paired reads were merged into contigs using COPE and FqMerger. BLAST was used to align contigs to IMGT TRBV, TRBD and TRBJ reference genes, and CDR3 was defined according to IMGT. Any clonotype with a frequency above 0.1% was classified as a highly expanded clone. Shannon entropy was used to measure repertoire diversity, and the Gini coefficient was used to measure V-J evenness. A clonotype found in more than one individual was treated as public. The public reads were run again by TCRdb, first through fastp at Q25 and then through MiXCR, and only productive beta chains were kept. When rows share a CDR3 protein, they turn into one entry using the most common DNA and genes. The V and J calls reflect TCRdb's pipeline rather than the authors' work. This sample is represented by roughly 500,000 distinct CDR3 sequences; roughly 13% of them were singletons. The ten top clones hold roughly 10% of the sample.

This sample also belongs to another study, concerning T cells in Graves' hyperthyroidism and ophthalmopathy. As noted in the second study: A patient counted as having stable Graves' hyperthyroidism if no progression to ophthalmopathy occurred over 18 months of follow-up. Hyperthyroidism patients were newly diagnosed, with disease duration under 2 months, and aged 18 to 65 years. Exclusion was applied to patients with uncontrolled infections, other autoimmune diseases, pregnancy or lactation. Diagnoses were established on the basis of clinical symptoms, serum thyroxine and TRAb, thyroid ultrasound, and orbital computed tomography. The TCR CDR3 was subjected to a first round of RT-PCR using the HTBI primer set and the Qiagen OneStep RT-PCR kit. Most expanded thyroid clonotypes (frequency above 0.001) were also detected in blood, suggesting blood repertoires may reflect thyroid immune responses. A 13 V-J signature model separated ophthalmopathy from stable hyperthyroidism, with about 88% sensitivity and approximately 81% specificity in cross-validation and 80%/75% in testing. In validation, the model predicted progression to ophthalmopathy a median of roughly six months before onset, with over 60% sensitivity and about 72% specificity. A discovery cohort of about a hundred patients, 43 with Graves' ophthalmopathy and about 60 with stable Graves' hyperthyroidism, was used to find distinguishing TCR V-J signatures. Prospective prediction of ophthalmopathy was tested in an independent validation cohort consisting of 18 hyperthyroidism patients and over 15 patients who later progressed to ophthalmopathy. The roughly 91 discovery patients were randomly split 7:3 into training and test sets. In over five Graves' hyperthyroidism patients, the study also compared T-cell repertoires from thyroid tissue with T-cell repertoires from blood. After blood sampling, hyperthyroidism patients were treated with methimazole at a starting dose of 30 mg daily, and ophthalmopathy patients were treated with high-dose intravenous methylprednisolone. The libraries were constructed in a second round of multiplex PCR and then size-selected and purified. Sequencing of the libraries was done on an Illumina HiSeq2000 using paired-end 100 bp reads. SOAPnuke was used to process the raw data, removing reads that contained adapters or uncalled bases, had a mean Phred below 15, or lacked an exact match to the constant primer or identifier. High-quality paired reads were merged using COPE v1.2.5, and each unique nucleotide sequence was defined as a clonotype. MiTCR v1.1 was used to align the clonotypes against IMGT TRBV, TRBD and TRBJ reference segments. Analysis was restricted to V-J combinations with a frequency above 0.0001, which covered roughly 99% of repertoires. A TCS score was defined as the ratio between F50 (clonal expansion) and ExV (chaos), using BLOSUM62-based TCRdist between CDR3 peptides within each V-J. Welch's t-statistics and random forest reduced around 520 V-J features to 10 to 15, which were used in a naive Bayes classifier (R e1071). No statistical method was used to fix the sample size in advance, and group allocation was not hidden from the investigators. According to the paper, TCR Vbeta CDR3 sequencing was carried out on approximately 140 peripheral blood samples, which came from fewer than 50 ophthalmopathy, about 75 hyperthyroidism and some 17 progressor patients.

Recombination connected TRBV11-3 to TRBJ2-1; a tentative D call is TRBD2 (6 bases match). This TCR came from a man aged 25-40 years with Graves disease. Donor details come from another sample of the same person, matched by shared clones. This sample comprised peripheral blood mononuclear cells (PBMCs), obtained at new diagnosis, from a patient treated with antithyroid drugs. This receptor carries the CDR3 CASSLEGGAGEQFF. The sequenced DNA: TGTGCCAGCAGCTTAGAGGGGGGAGCGGGTGAGCAGTTCTTC.